This entry is about one T cell receptor beta chain. Its antigen remains unidentified. Sample time point: week 35, safety follow-up. The study gave 300 ug of mutant IDH1 20-mer peptide per vaccine dose, with topical imiquimod. Using immunoSEQ multiplex PCR, the repertoire was profiled, and TCRdb retains in-frame clones only, with some absent. The sample lists about 68,000 clones; approximately 88% were seen once. This sample was taken from a study of a mutant IDH1 vaccine in newly diagnosed glioma. The V gene lost 0 bases and the J gene lost 1 base, with 9 bases spanning the gap. The CDR3 runs to 15 residues. The germline gives CDR1 MNHEY, CDR2 SVGAGI.

The sequence was collected from a man aged 18 to 35 with glioma. Sequences were derived from PBMCs, sampled from a glioma patient whose treatment included an IDH1 peptide vaccine. The V call is TRBV6-5, the J call TRBJ1-1; D gene ambiguous. This CDR3 is CASSYSRQSNTEAFF. The DNA for the CDR3 is TGTGCCAGCAGTTACTCACGGCAGTCGAACACTGAAGCTTTCTTT.